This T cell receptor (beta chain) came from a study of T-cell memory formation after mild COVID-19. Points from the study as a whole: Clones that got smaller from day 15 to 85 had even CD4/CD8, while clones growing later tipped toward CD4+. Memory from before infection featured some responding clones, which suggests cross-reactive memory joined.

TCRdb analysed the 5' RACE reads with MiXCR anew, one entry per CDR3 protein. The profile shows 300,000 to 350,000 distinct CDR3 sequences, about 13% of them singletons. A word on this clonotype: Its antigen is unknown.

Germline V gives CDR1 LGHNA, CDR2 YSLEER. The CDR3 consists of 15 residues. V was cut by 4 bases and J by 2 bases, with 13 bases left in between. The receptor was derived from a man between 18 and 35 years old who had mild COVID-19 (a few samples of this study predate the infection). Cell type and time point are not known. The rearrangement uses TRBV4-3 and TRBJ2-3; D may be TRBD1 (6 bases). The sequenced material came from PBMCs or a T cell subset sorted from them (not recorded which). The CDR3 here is CASSRTGSSTDTQYF. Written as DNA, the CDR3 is TGCGCCAGCAGCCGAACAGGGAGCTCCACAGATACGCAGTATTTT.